This TCR beta chain was obtained from a study of T-cell memory formation after mild COVID-19. Study-wide context: Largely, TCR clusters stayed within a single donor.

Barcoded TCR alpha and TCR beta cDNA libraries with UMIs came from 5'RACE using constant-segment primers. TCRdb fed the 5' RACE reads into MiXCR, producing one record per CDR3 protein. The data hold around 300,000 distinct CDR3 sequences, with roughly 8% observed a single time. Whole-study findings and limits: Clones that shrank (day 15 to 85) were balanced CD4/CD8, whereas later expanders leaned CD4+.

With respect to this clonotype: Its antigen is currently unknown.

V lost 6 bases to trimming and J lost 1 base; unmatched junction nucleotides: 3. The CDR3 is 14 amino acids. CDR1 is SQVTM and CDR2 is ANQGSEA in the germline V gene. Sequencing used PBMCs or a T cell subset sorted from them (not recorded which). This TCR was recovered from a man between 18 and 35 years old who had mild COVID-19 (a few samples of this study predate the infection). Cell type and time point are not known. This rearrangement joins TRBV29-1 to TRBJ2-2; 9 bases line up with TRBD1. CDR3 sequence reads: CSVGQGLNTGELFF. For the CDR3, the DNA is TGCAGCGTCGGACAGGGGCTGAACACCGGGGAGCTGTTTTTT.